The present TCR beta chain was sequenced within a study of blood T cell repertoires in COVID-19. The CDR3 runs 13 residues. The germline CDR1 and CDR2 sequences are MNHEY and SVGAGI. Trimming pared 5 bases from V and 5 bases from J, leaving 12 bases between. Some clones are missing from TCRdb's copy, which holds only in-frame ones; the method was immunoSEQ multiplex PCR. The profile covers hundreds of thousands of clones, with around 90% appearing a single time and roughly 12% taken by the ten largest. The chain recombines TRBV6-5 with TRBJ1-1, with D perhaps matching TRBD1 (5 bases). Sequencing was carried out using peripheral blood. This sequence was found in a woman younger than 35 who had recovered from COVID-19. Here the CDR3 reads CASSLLGPTEAFF. Written as DNA, the CDR3 is TGTGCCAGCAGTCTGTTGGGGCCTACTGAAGCTTTCTTT.